This record looks at one T cell receptor beta chain sequence and its context. No antigen is known for it. Clones were sequenced by immunoSEQ multiplex PCR, and TCRdb holds only the in-frame ones, with some missing. The sample contains hundreds of thousands of clones, roughly 78% of which appear only once. The data are from a study of shared clonotypes between healthy human individuals. Notes on the study in general: Though the depth was large, rarefaction showed that sorted-subset sequencing was incomplete.

Deletions cut 3 bases from V and 7 bases from J, with 9 bases between. The CDR3 totals 11 residues. Germline CDR1 reads DFQATT; CDR2 reads SNEGSKA (reference sequence). This chain links TRBV20-1 with TRBJ1-2; D is undetermined. Material: memory CD4+ T cells sorted from blood. The subset here: CD45RA-negative fraction. The receptor comes from a woman in her thirties in good health. The CDR3 DNA is TGCAGTGCTAGTGAAGGGTCTGGCTACACCTTC. Protein: CSASEGSGYTF.